A single sample gave rise to the 10 T cell receptor beta chains below, sequenced in a study of T cell repertoires in aging, cancer and after chemotherapy. The template was genomic DNA from peripheral blood, not RNA. Rearranged V-D-J TRB sequences were amplified with a mixed TRB-A/B primer pool. MiXCR, run by TCRdb on the multiplex PCR reads, gives a single entry per CDR3 protein. The top ten clones hold about a sixth of a sample with about 19,000 distinct CDR3 sequences, approximately 40% of them seen once. Sequenced input: blood. These receptor sequences come from a human donor with a solid tumor.

By proportion, this clonotype is medium-sized. CDR3 sequence: CSVSDAYRYEQYF. CDR3 DNA sequence: TGCAGCGTTTCCGACGCTTACAGATACGAGCAGTACTTC. This chain links TRBV29-1 with TRBJ2-7; D gene unclear. CDR1 and CDR2 (germline): SQVTM, ANQGSEA. V gave up 5 bases and J gave up 4 bases, with 15 bases separating them. The CDR3 extends over 13 amino acids.

In its sample, this clonotype was seen once. A junction boundary mismatches the germline segment, possibly from a read error. The chain couples TRBV5-8 to TRBJ1-2; D might be TRBD1 (5 bases). The germline V gene has CDR1 SGHTS and CDR2 YDEGEE. The CDR3 spans 13 residues. The CDR3 region has the DNA TGTGCCAGCAGCTTGTCACAGGTTTGGAGCTACAACTTC. Translation: CASSLSQVWSYNF.

This clonotype has more than one count but fewer than ten. This chain joins TRBV6-6 and TRBJ1-3, with a possible D match to TRBD1 (5 bases). The CDR3 spans 15 residues. CDR1 MNHNY and CDR2 SVGAGI come from the germline V gene (reference sequence). Deletions cut 10 bases from V and 1 base from J, with 17 bases between. The CDR3 region is CATRGGLHSGNTIYF. The CDR3 coding sequence is TGTGCCACGCGGGGCGGACTGCATTCTGGAAACACCATATATTTT.

The chain combines TRBV27 with TRBJ2-2, with a possible D match to TRBD1 (5 bases). Germline V gene data show CDR1 as MNHEY and CDR2 as SMNVEV (reference sequence). This CDR3 has 14 residues. V lost 9 bases and J lost 2, with 13 bases in between. The CDR3 protein is CARAWGSNTGELFF. The CDR3 coding sequence is TGTGCCAGAGCCTGGGGCAGTAACACCGGGGAGCTGTTTTTT.

By its share, this clonotype is medium-sized. The chain couples TRBV29-1 to TRBJ2-1, with D uncertain. Trimming cost V 3 bases and J 5 bases, with 8 bases left between them. The CDR3 loop spans 12 amino acids. CDR1 is SQVTM and CDR2 is ANQGSEA in the germline V gene. Here the CDR3 DNA reads TGCAGCGTTGAGTCTAGAGACAATGAGCAGTTCTTC. This gives the protein CSVESRDNEQFF.

This rearrangement joins TRBV7-9 to TRBJ2-4, with TRBD1 as a possible D gene (5 bases). Germline V gene sequence: CDR1 SEHNR, CDR2 FQNEAQ (reference sequence). The CDR3 has 16 residues. V lost 6 bases to trimming and J lost 4 bases, with 19 bases between them. CDR3 protein: CASRARIGAGKNIQYF. CDR3 nucleotide sequence: TGTGCCAGCAGGGCCCGGATAGGGGCCGGAAAAAACATTCAGTACTTC.

The chain combines TRBV15 with TRBJ1-1, with 11 bases aligning to TRBD1. CDR3 length equals 15 residues. Germline CDR1 is LNHNV and CDR2 is YYDKDF (reference sequence). V gave up 5 bases and J gave up 3 bases; unmatched junction bases: 5. The CDR3 DNA reads as TGTGCCACCAGCGGAGGGACAGGGGGATACACTGAAGCTTTCTTT. This encodes CATSGGTGGYTEAFF. The full variable domain, in which reference TRBV15 and TRBJ1-1 provide the parts outside the CDR3, is DAMVIQNPRYQVTQFGKPVTLSCSQTLNHNVMYWYQQKSSQAPKLLFHYYDKDFNNEADTPDNFQSRRPNTSFCFLDIRSPGLGDTAMYLCATSGGTGGYTEAFFGQGTRLTVV.

The chain couples TRBV6-1 to TRBJ2-7; no clear D gene. Germline V lookup: CDR1 MNHNS, CDR2 SASEGT. This CDR3 has 15 amino acids. Trimming removed 0 bases at V and 9 bases at J, with 18 bases between. CDR3 nucleotides: TGTGCCAGCAGTGAAGCCGGGTCTATACTTTGGGGGCAGTACTTC. This translates into CASSEAGSILWGQYF.

The rearrangement links TRBV24-1 to TRBJ2-1; either TRBD1 or TRBD2 may fit D (6 bases each). This CDR3 region has 13 residues. Germline V gene lookup returns CDR1 KGHDR and CDR2 SFDVKD. The V gene lost 3 bases and the J gene lost 8 bases, with 10 bases spanning the gap. Written as DNA, the CDR3 is TGTGCCACCAGTGATGGGGGGCGGGATGAGCAGTTCTTC. Translated, it gives CATSDGGRDEQFF.

The chain joins TRBV19 to TRBJ2-7; 11 bases match TRBD2. The V segment lost 6 bases and the J segment 2 bases; nucleotides outside the gene matches: 6. The germline V gene encodes CDR1 LNHDA and CDR2 SQIVND (reference sequence). This CDR3 is built from 15 residues. CDR3 region: CASSLTSGTTYEQYF. As DNA, the CDR3 is TGTGCCAGTAGCCTGACTAGCGGGACAACCTACGAGCAGTACTTC.